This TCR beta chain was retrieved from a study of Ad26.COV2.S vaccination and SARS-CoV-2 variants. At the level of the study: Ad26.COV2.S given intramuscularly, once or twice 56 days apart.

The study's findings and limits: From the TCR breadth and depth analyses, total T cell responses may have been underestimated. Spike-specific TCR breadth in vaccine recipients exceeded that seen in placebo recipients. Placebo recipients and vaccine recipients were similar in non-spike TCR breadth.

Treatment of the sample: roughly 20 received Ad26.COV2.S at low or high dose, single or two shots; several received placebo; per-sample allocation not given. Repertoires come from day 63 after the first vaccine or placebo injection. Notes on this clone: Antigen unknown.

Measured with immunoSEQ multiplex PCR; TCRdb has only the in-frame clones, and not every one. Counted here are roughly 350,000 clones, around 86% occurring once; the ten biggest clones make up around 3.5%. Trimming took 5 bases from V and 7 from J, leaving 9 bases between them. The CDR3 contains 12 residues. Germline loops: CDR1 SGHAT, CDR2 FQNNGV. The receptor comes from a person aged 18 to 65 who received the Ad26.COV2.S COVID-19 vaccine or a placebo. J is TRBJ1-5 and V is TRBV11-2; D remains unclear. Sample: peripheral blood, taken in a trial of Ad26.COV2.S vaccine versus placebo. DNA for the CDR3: TGTGCCAGCAGCACACTAGGGCAGCCCCAGCATTTT. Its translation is CASSTLGQPQHF.